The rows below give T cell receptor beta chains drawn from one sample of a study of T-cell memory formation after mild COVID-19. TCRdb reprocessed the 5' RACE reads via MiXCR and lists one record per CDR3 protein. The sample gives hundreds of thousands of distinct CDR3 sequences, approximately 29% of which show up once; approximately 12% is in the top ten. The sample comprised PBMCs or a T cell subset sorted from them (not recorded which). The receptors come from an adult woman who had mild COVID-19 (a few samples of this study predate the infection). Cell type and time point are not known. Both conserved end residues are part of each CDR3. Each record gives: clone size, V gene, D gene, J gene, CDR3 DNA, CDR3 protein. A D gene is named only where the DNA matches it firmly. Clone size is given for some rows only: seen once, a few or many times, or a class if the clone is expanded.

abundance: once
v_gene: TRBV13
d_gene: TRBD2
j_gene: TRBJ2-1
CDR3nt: TGTGCCAGCAGCGGAGCCGGGGGGGGGATCGTAGGTGAGCAGTTCTTC
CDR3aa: CASSGAGGGIVGEQFF

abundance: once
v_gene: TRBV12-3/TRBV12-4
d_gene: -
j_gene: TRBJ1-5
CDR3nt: TGTGCCAGCACCCTCGGACTTAATAGCAATCAGCCCCAGCATTTT
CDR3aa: CASTLGLNSNQPQHF

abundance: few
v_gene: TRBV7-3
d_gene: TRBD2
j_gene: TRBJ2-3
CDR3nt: TGTGCCAGCAGCTTAGGGAGCGGGAGTAGGAGCACAGATACGCAGTATTTT
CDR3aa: CASSLGSGSRSTDTQYF

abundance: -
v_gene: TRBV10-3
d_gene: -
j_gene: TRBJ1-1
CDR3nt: TGTGCCATCAGTGTGAACAGGGTGGGGACTGAAGCTTTCTTT
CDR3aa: CAISVNRVGTEAFF

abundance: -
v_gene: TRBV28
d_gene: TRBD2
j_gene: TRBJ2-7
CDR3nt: TGTGCCACCAAAGAGATCCACCGGAAACAGCTAGTGGGACTAGCGGGGATCGCCTACGAGCAGTACTTC
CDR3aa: CATKEIHRKQLVGLAGIAYEQYF

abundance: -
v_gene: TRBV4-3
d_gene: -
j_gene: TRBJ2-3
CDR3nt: TGCGCCAGCAGCCAAGTCTCATTAACCACAGATACGCAGTATTTT
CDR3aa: CASSQVSLTTDTQYF

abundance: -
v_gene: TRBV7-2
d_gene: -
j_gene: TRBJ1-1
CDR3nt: TGTGCCAGCACCGCGGGGGGGGCCACTGAAGCTTTCTTT
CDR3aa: CASTAGGATEAFF

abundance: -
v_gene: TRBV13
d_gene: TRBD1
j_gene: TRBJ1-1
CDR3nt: TGTGCCAGCAGCTTAGGCAGGGGGGATGAAGCTTTCTTT
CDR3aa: CASSLGRGDEAFF

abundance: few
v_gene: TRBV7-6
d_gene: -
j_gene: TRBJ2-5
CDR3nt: TGTGCCAGCAGCATACACCGGGACGGCCAAGAGACCCAGTACTTC
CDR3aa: CASSIHRDGQETQYF

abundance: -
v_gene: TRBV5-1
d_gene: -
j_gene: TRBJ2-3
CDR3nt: TGCGCCAGCAGCTTGGGAGGGGCTGGGTCCGATACGCAGTATTTT
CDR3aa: CASSLGGAGSDTQYF

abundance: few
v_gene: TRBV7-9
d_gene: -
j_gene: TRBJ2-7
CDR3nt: TGTGCCAGCAGCGGTAGCGGTTCCTACGAGCAGTACTTC
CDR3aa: CASSGSGSYEQYF

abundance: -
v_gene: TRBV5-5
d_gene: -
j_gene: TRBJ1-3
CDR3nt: TGTGCCAGCAGCTTGGCCCCCCGGTTCTCTGGAAACACCATATATTTT
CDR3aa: CASSLAPRFSGNTIYF

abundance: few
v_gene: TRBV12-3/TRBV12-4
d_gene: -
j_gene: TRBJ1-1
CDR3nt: TGTGCCAGCAGTCCCCAAGTATGGGCTTTCTTT
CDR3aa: CASSPQVWAFF

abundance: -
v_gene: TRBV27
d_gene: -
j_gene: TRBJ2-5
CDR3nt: TGTGCCAGCACCCCCCTTGGGGGTGACGAGACCCAGTACTTC
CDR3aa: CASTPLGGDETQYF

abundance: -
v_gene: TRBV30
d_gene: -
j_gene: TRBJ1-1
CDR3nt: TGTGCCTGGAGGAAGGTCCAGCTCAGGCACACTGAAGCTTTCTTT
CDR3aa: CAWRKVQLRHTEAFF

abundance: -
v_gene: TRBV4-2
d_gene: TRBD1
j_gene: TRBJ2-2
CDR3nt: TGTGCCAGCAGCTACCCCGGGACAGGGGTCGGGGAGCTGTTTTTT
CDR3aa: CASSYPGTGVGELFF

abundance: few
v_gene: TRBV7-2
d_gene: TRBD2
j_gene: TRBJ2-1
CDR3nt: TGTGCCAGTCAGGGACTAGCGGGGGGTGTTTGGCGGCACAATGAGCAGTTCTTC
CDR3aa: CASQGLAGGVWRHNEQFF

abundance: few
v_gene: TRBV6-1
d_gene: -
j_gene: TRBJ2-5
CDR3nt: TGTGCCAGCAGTGAAATAAACAGGGACCAAGAGACCCAGTACTTC
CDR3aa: CASSEINRDQETQYF

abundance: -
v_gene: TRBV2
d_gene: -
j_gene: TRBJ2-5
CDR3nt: TGTGCCAGCAGGGCAGAGGTCTTGGGGACCCAGTACTTC
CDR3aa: CASRAEVLGTQYF

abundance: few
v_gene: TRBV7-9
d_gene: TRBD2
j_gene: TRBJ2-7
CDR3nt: TGTGCCAGCAGCTTAGCTCCTAGCGGGACCTACGAGCAGTACTTC
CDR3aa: CASSLAPSGTYEQYF

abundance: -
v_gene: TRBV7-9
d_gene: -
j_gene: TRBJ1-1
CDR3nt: TGTGCCAGCAGCGGAACGGGGGGCTTGGTAGACACTGAAGCTTTCTTT
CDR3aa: CASSGTGGLVDTEAFF

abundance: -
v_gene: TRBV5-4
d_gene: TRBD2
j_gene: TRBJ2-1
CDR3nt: TGTGCCAGCAGCCCGACTAGCGGTTTTAACAATGAGCAGTTCTTC
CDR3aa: CASSPTSGFNNEQFF

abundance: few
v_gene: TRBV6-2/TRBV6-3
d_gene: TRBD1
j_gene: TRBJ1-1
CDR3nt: TGTGCCAGCAGGGGACAGGGGCGCCACACTGAAGCTTTCTTT
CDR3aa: CASRGQGRHTEAFF

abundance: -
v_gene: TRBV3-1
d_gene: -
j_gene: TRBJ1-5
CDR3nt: TGTGCCAGCAGCCAAGATTTGAGTCAGCCCCAGCATTTT
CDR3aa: CASSQDLSQPQHF

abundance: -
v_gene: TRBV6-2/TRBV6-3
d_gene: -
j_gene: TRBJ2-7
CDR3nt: TGTGCCAGCGGACGAGGTACCTACGAGCAGTACTTC
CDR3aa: CASGRGTYEQYF

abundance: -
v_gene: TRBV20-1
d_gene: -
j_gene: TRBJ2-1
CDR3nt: TGCAGTGCCTTCGGACAGAACAATGAGCAGTTCTTC
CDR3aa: CSAFGQNNEQFF

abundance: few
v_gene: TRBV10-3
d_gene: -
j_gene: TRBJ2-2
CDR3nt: TGTGCCATCAGTGATCAACAGATCCTCGCCGGGGAGCTGTTTTTT
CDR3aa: CAISDQQILAGELFF

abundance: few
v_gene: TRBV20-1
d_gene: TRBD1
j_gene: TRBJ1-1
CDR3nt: TGCAGTGCTTATTCTTCTTGGACAGGGGGAAACACTGAAGCTTTCTTT
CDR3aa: CSAYSSWTGGNTEAFF